Listed below are T cell receptor beta chains from one sample, sequenced in a study of shared clonotypes between healthy human individuals. Assay: immunoSEQ multiplex PCR; the TCRdb copy retains only in-frame clones and omits some. This table holds about 2.4 million clones, about 92% found once. Sequences were obtained from naive CD4+ T cells sorted from blood. The receptors shown here come from a man between 18 and 35 years old in good health. Both conserved end residues are part of each CDR3. The D gene is left open where the match is weak. Clone size appears in some rows only: once, few, many, or a class for an expanded clone.

d_gene: TRBD1
v_gene: TRBV25-1
abundance: -
j_gene: TRBJ1-1
CDR3aa: CASSTMGQTNTEAFF
CDR3nt: TGTGCCAGCAGTACTATGGGACAGACGAACACTGAAGCTTTCTTT

d_gene: -
v_gene: TRBV5-1
abundance: once
j_gene: TRBJ2-1
CDR3aa: CASSLDVTRNEQFF
CDR3nt: TGCGCCAGCAGCTTGGATGTTACTAGAAATGAGCAGTTCTTC

d_gene: TRBD1
v_gene: TRBV6-1
abundance: -
j_gene: TRBJ1-6
CDR3aa: CASSAAGGYSPLHF
CDR3nt: TGTGCCAGCAGTGCGGCAGGGGGGTATTCACCCCTCCACTTT

d_gene: -
v_gene: TRBV4-3
abundance: -
j_gene: TRBJ1-5
CDR3aa: CASSQEGSGQPQHF
CDR3nt: TGCGCCAGCAGCCAGGAGGGCTCCGGGCAGCCCCAGCATTTT

d_gene: -
v_gene: TRBV6-5
abundance: -
j_gene: TRBJ1-5
CDR3aa: CASQRGGNQPQHF
CDR3nt: TGTGCCAGCCAGAGGGGTGGCAATCAGCCCCAGCATTTT

d_gene: -
v_gene: TRBV6-5
abundance: -
j_gene: TRBJ2-5
CDR3aa: CASRNPRETQYF
CDR3nt: TGTGCCAGCAGAAACCCGCGAGAGACCCAGTACTTC

d_gene: -
v_gene: TRBV30
abundance: -
j_gene: TRBJ2-7
CDR3aa: CAWRSRGAHEQYF
CDR3nt: TGTGCCTGGAGATCCCGAGGGGCCCACGAGCAGTACTTC

d_gene: -
v_gene: TRBV28
abundance: -
j_gene: TRBJ2-7
CDR3aa: CASSSDTYEQYF
CDR3nt: TGTGCCAGCAGTTCGGATACCTACGAGCAGTACTTC

d_gene: -
v_gene: TRBV7-9
abundance: -
j_gene: TRBJ2-7
CDR3aa: CASSQGQIPYEQYF
CDR3nt: TGTGCCAGCAGCCAAGGACAGATTCCCTACGAGCAGTACTTC

d_gene: -
v_gene: TRBV28
abundance: -
j_gene: TRBJ2-5
CDR3aa: CASSSYRKETQYF
CDR3nt: TGTGCCAGCAGTTCCTACAGGAAGGAGACCCAGTACTTC

d_gene: -
v_gene: TRBV7-2
abundance: -
j_gene: TRBJ2-5
CDR3aa: CASSLEPLGARETQYF
CDR3nt: TGTGCCAGCAGCTTAGAGCCCCTGGGGGCAAGGGAGACCCAGTACTTC

d_gene: TRBD1
v_gene: TRBV5-6
abundance: once
j_gene: TRBJ1-6
CDR3aa: CASSPPTGVGMTPLHF
CDR3nt: TGTGCCAGCAGCCCCCCGACAGGGGTAGGCATGACACCCCTCCACTTT

d_gene: -
v_gene: TRBV5-1
abundance: -
j_gene: TRBJ1-5
CDR3aa: CASSLAGGNQPQHF
CDR3nt: TGCGCCAGCAGCTTGGCCGGGGGAAATCAGCCCCAGCATTTT

d_gene: -
v_gene: TRBV6-1
abundance: -
j_gene: TRBJ2-7
CDR3aa: CASSVRQVSYEQYF
CDR3nt: TGTGCCAGCAGTGTTCGACAGGTTAGTTACGAGCAGTACTTC

d_gene: -
v_gene: TRBV6-5
abundance: -
j_gene: TRBJ1-6
CDR3aa: CASSSRGRKYNSPLHF
CDR3nt: TGTGCCAGCAGTTCCCGGGGGAGAAAGTATAATTCACCCCTCCACTTT

d_gene: -
v_gene: TRBV25-1
abundance: -
j_gene: TRBJ2-4
CDR3aa: CASRDGDRGLAKNIQYF
CDR3nt: TGTGCCAGCAGGGACGGGGATAGGGGACTAGCCAAAAACATTCAGTACTTC

d_gene: TRBD2
v_gene: TRBV18
abundance: -
j_gene: TRBJ2-3
CDR3aa: CASSPQTSSDTQYF
CDR3nt: TGTGCCAGCTCACCACAGACTAGCAGTGATACGCAGTATTTT

d_gene: TRBD1
v_gene: TRBV5-6
abundance: -
j_gene: TRBJ1-1
CDR3aa: CASTYRDRADTEAFF
CDR3nt: TGTGCCAGCACCTACCGGGACAGGGCCGACACTGAAGCTTTCTTT

d_gene: TRBD1
v_gene: TRBV28
abundance: -
j_gene: TRBJ2-5
CDR3aa: CASTGAPLVDQYF
CDR3nt: TGTGCCAGTACAGGGGCCCCTTTGGTGGACCAGTACTTC

d_gene: -
v_gene: TRBV18
abundance: -
j_gene: TRBJ2-1
CDR3aa: CASSPPNLLLSYNEQFF
CDR3nt: TGTGCCAGCTCACCACCTAATCTCCTACTCTCCTACAATGAGCAGTTCTTC

d_gene: -
v_gene: TRBV30
abundance: -
j_gene: TRBJ1-2
CDR3aa: CAWRLSAGSSHTF
CDR3nt: TGTGCCTGGAGACTATCGGCAGGGTCATCGCACACCTTC

d_gene: -
v_gene: TRBV5-1
abundance: -
j_gene: TRBJ2-3
CDR3aa: CASSLGGVGTDTQYF
CDR3nt: TGCGCCAGCAGCTTGGGAGGAGTAGGGACAGATACGCAGTATTTT

d_gene: TRBD2
v_gene: TRBV18
abundance: -
j_gene: TRBJ2-5
CDR3aa: CASSPGLAGVETQYF
CDR3nt: TGTGCCAGCTCACCGGGACTAGCGGGAGTTGAGACCCAGTACTTC

d_gene: TRBD1
v_gene: TRBV2
abundance: -
j_gene: TRBJ1-6
CDR3aa: CASRERTGGSPLHF
CDR3nt: TGTGCCAGCAGGGAGCGGACAGGCGGATCACCCCTCCACTTT

d_gene: TRBD1
v_gene: TRBV30
abundance: -
j_gene: TRBJ1-2
CDR3aa: CAWSVTGGRVGYTF
CDR3nt: TGTGCCTGGAGTGTTACAGGGGGCCGGGTCGGCTACACCTTC

d_gene: -
v_gene: TRBV9
abundance: -
j_gene: TRBJ2-2
CDR3aa: CASSVGVATGELFF
CDR3nt: TGTGCCAGCAGCGTAGGGGTAGCGACCGGGGAGCTGTTTTTT

d_gene: -
v_gene: TRBV11-2
abundance: once
j_gene: TRBJ2-1
CDR3aa: CASSGTVGVHEQFF
CDR3nt: TGTGCCAGCAGCGGGACGGTTGGAGTCCATGAGCAGTTCTTC

d_gene: TRBD2
v_gene: TRBV2
abundance: -
j_gene: TRBJ2-7
CDR3aa: CASTPSGSYEQYF
CDR3nt: TGTGCCAGCACCCCTAGCGGCTCCTACGAGCAGTACTTC

d_gene: TRBD2
v_gene: TRBV7-9
abundance: -
j_gene: TRBJ2-1
CDR3aa: CASSPTSGSVPLGNEQFF
CDR3nt: TGTGCCAGCAGCCCGACTAGCGGGAGTGTGCCCCTCGGGAATGAGCAGTTCTTC

d_gene: -
v_gene: TRBV6-1
abundance: -
j_gene: TRBJ2-3
CDR3aa: CASSEARSGGRDTQYF
CDR3nt: TGTGCCAGCAGTGAAGCTAGGAGCGGAGGACGGGATACGCAGTATTTT

d_gene: -
v_gene: TRBV9
abundance: -
j_gene: TRBJ2-2
CDR3aa: CASSPSGQNTGELFF
CDR3nt: TGTGCCAGCAGCCCCTCGGGACAGAACACCGGGGAGCTGTTTTTT

d_gene: -
v_gene: TRBV7-2
abundance: -
j_gene: TRBJ2-4
CDR3aa: CASSLDLLAKNIQYF
CDR3nt: TGTGCCAGCAGCTTAGACCTTCTAGCCAAAAACATTCAGTACTTC

d_gene: TRBD2
v_gene: TRBV7-2
abundance: -
j_gene: TRBJ2-7
CDR3aa: CASSSRTSGSSYEQYF
CDR3nt: TGTGCCAGCAGCTCCCGGACTAGCGGAAGTTCCTACGAGCAGTACTTC

d_gene: -
v_gene: TRBV5-4
abundance: -
j_gene: TRBJ1-1
CDR3aa: CASSLAGYAEAFF
CDR3nt: TGTGCCAGCAGCTTGGCAGGGTACGCTGAAGCTTTCTTT

d_gene: -
v_gene: TRBV10-3
abundance: -
j_gene: TRBJ2-3
CDR3aa: CAISGSSAVGTDTQYF
CDR3nt: TGTGCCATCAGTGGTTCTAGCGCGGTCGGCACAGATACGCAGTATTTT

d_gene: -
v_gene: TRBV5-1
abundance: -
j_gene: TRBJ1-1
CDR3aa: CASSLGGQEDTEAFF
CDR3nt: TGCGCCAGCAGCTTGGGTGGGCAAGAGGACACTGAAGCTTTCTTT

d_gene: -
v_gene: TRBV28
abundance: -
j_gene: TRBJ2-3
CDR3aa: CASSFSRVSTDTQYF
CDR3nt: TGTGCCAGCAGTTTTTCGAGGGTCTCCACAGATACGCAGTATTTT

d_gene: -
v_gene: TRBV7-2
abundance: -
j_gene: TRBJ2-7
CDR3aa: CASSQEGSTYEQYF
CDR3nt: TGTGCCAGCAGCCAAGAAGGGTCCACCTACGAGCAGTACTTC

d_gene: -
v_gene: TRBV4-1
abundance: -
j_gene: TRBJ1-5
CDR3aa: CASSRGPQFGNQPQHF
CDR3nt: TGCGCCAGCAGCCGCGGCCCTCAGTTTGGCAATCAGCCCCAGCATTTT

d_gene: TRBD1
v_gene: TRBV5-1
abundance: -
j_gene: TRBJ1-6
CDR3aa: CASSLPGQGNSPLHF
CDR3nt: TGCGCCAGCAGCTTGCCGGGACAGGGGAATTCACCCCTCCACTTT

d_gene: TRBD2
v_gene: TRBV19
abundance: -
j_gene: TRBJ2-1
CDR3aa: CASSIGGSPPNEQFF
CDR3nt: TGTGCCAGTAGTATCGGCGGGAGCCCGCCCAATGAGCAGTTCTTC